This T cell receptor (beta chain) was sequenced in a study of post-analysis software for immune sequencing data (dated by TCRdb to about 2015). A note on the overall study: Relapsing-remitting, secondary progressive and progressive-relapsing multiple sclerosis were recorded as disease courses, and subtype annotation was lacking for some patients. A subset of samples was prepared in parallel using single-end sample barcoding, then pooled and co-amplified after Illumina adapter ligation. The patient repertoires were set against roughly eleven previously published healthy control repertoires from donors whose ages ranged from 6 to 25 years. Study-level results and caveats: The multiple sclerosis patient group was slightly younger than the control group. When samples were clustered directly using the F measure, samples prepared in the same batch co-clustered strongly, which prompted a batch-effect correction. Significantly lower normalized Chao1 diversity was found in multiple sclerosis patients than in controls, suggesting substantial peripheral T-cell clonal expansion. Four or five TRBV segments, including TRBV5-6, TRBV5-1 and TRBV20-1, were significantly more frequent in patients than controls.

This clonotype was seen only a few times. There is no known antigen for this receptor. No much larger clone is present one base from it, and per-base qualities are unavailable. TCR beta repertoires were profiled from peripheral blood of roughly 13 young patients with multiple sclerosis to demonstrate the VDJtools post-analysis software. Multiple sclerosis patients were children and adolescents aged about 6 to 17 years. Library preparation was by PCR. Sequencing relied on an Illumina HiSeq 2500. Unique molecular identifiers were incorporated into TCR beta cDNA libraries to reduce PCR and sequencing biases. Roughly 500,000 cDNA molecules were obtained for every 1 to 10 million input T cells, so each molecule roughly corresponded to one T cell. The same protocol used for the earlier healthy control dataset was applied to prepare and sequence the patient libraries. Within a given batch, samples were prepared together, multiplexed and sequenced on the same HiSeq lane. The original pipeline was this. Raw barcoded reads were processed with MIGEC, discarding single-read molecular identifier groups before consensus assembly and CDR3 extraction. VDJtools was used for post-analysis of the clonotype tables, with diversity normalized by down-sampling every dataset to the smallest sample size. In repertoire overlap clustering, CDR3 amino acid sequences, but not nucleotide sequences, were matched to correct batch-related cross-sample contamination. TCRdb cleaned the public reads at Q25 with fastp, built clones with MiXCR and kept in-frame beta chains. Rows are combined by CDR3 protein, so each entry shows the most common genes and DNA. Here the V and J calls rest on TCRdb's processing, not on the authors' analysis. This sample has hundreds of thousands of distinct CDR3 sequences in its table, and 25% to 30% of those were observed once. In total, the top ten clones hold approximately 0.6% of the sample.

The CDR3 has 15 amino acids, counting the end cysteine and phenylalanine. The CDR3 DNA has 45 bases and is translated from base 1. CDR1 and CDR2, looked up from the germline V gene, are SGHTA and FQGNSA. V drops 4 bases and J drops 5 bases, leaving 17 bases in between. This chain is built from TRBV7-2 and TRBJ2-5; a tentative D call is TRBD2 (6 bases match). This TCR derives from a girl between 10 and 17 years old with multiple sclerosis. Sample: blood. Read as DNA, the sequence is TGTGCCAGCAGCTGGTTGGGACTGGGTGAGGAGACCCAGTACTTC. It translates to CASSWLGLGEETQYF.